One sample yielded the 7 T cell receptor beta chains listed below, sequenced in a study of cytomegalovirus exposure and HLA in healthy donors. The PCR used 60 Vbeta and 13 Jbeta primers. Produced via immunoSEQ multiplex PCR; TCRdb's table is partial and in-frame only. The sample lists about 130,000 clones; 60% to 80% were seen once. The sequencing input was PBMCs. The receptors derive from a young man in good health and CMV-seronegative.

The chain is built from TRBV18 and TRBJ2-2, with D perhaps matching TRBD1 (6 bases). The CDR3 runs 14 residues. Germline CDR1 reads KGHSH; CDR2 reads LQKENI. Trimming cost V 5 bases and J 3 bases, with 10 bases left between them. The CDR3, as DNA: TGTGCCAGCTCATCAAACAGGGACACCGGGGAGCTGTTTTTT. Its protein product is CASSSNRDTGELFF.

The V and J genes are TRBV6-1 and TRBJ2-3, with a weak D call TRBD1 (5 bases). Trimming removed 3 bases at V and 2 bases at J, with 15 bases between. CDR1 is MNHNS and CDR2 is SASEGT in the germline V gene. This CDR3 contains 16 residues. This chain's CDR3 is CASSDLVRATTDTQYF. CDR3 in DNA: TGTGCCAGCAGTGATTTAGTCAGGGCGACCACAGATACGCAGTATTTT.

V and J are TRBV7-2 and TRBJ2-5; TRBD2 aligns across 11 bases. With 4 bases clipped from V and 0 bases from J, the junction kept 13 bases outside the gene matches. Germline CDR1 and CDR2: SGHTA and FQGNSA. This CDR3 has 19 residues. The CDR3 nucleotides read TGTGCCAGCAGCTCGTCGTCTATTAGACTAGCGGGGTACCAAGAGACCCAGTACTTC. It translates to CASSSSSIRLAGYQETQYF.

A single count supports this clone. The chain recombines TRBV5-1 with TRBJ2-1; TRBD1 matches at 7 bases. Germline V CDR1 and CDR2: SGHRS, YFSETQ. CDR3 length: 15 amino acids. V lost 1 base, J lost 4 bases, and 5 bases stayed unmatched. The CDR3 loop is CASSLSAGGYNEQFF. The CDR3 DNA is TGCGCCAGCAGCTTGTCGGCAGGGGGATACAATGAGCAGTTCTTC.

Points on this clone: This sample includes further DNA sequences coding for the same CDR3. The CDR3 nucleotides are TGTGCCAGCAGTTCGAACTATGGCTACACCTTC. This gives the protein CASSSNYGYTF. The chain employs TRBV28 and TRBJ1-2; unclear D gene. V was clipped by 4 bases and J by 2 bases, with 2 bases between them. This CDR3 region has 11 residues. CDR1 and CDR2 (germline): MDHEN, SYDVKM.

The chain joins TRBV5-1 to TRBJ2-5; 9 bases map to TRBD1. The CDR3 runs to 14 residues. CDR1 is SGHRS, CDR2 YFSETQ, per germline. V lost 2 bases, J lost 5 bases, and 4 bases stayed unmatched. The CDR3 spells CASSFGTGRETQYF. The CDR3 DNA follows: TGCGCCAGCAGCTTTGGGACAGGGCGGGAGACCCAGTACTTC.

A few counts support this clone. This CDR3 is CAKRYRDSQGYTF. In DNA, the CDR3 is TGTGCCAAAAGATATAGGGACAGTCAAGGCTACACCTTC. The chain employs TRBV21-1 and TRBJ1-2; TRBD1 is taken as the D call from the table, unchecked against the DNA. TRBV21-1 is an annotated pseudogene. The CDR3 extends over 13 amino acids.